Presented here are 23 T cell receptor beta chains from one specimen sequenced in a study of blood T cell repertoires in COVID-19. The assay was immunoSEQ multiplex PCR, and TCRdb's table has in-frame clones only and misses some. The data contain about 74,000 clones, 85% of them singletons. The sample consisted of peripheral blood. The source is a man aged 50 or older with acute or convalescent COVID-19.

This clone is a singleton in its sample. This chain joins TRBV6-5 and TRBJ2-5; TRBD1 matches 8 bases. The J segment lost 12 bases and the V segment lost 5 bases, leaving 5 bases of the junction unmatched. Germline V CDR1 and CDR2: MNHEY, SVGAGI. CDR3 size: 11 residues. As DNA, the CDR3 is TGTGCCAGCAGTCAGGGGGCCTTTAAGTACTTC. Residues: CASSQGAFKYF.

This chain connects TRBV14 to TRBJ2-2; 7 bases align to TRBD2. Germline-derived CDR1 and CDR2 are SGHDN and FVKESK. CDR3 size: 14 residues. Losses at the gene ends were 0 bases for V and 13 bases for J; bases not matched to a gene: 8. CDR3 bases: TGTGCCAGCAGCCAAGATAGGCGGGGGAACGTGCTGTTTTTT. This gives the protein CASSQDRRGNVLFF.

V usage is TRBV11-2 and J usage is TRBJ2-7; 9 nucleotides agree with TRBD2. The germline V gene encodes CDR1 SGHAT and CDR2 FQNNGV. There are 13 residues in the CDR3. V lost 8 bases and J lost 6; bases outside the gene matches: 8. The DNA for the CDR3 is TGTGCCAGCGGCCGCGGGGGGGTCGGCGAGCAGTACTTC. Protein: CASGRGGVGEQYF. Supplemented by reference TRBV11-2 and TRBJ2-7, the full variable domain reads EAGVAQSPRYKIIEKRQSVAFWCNPISGHATLYWYQQILGQGPKLLIQFQNNGVVDDSQLPKDRFSAERLKGVDSTLKIQPAKLEDSAVYLCASGRGGVGEQYFGPGTRLTVT.

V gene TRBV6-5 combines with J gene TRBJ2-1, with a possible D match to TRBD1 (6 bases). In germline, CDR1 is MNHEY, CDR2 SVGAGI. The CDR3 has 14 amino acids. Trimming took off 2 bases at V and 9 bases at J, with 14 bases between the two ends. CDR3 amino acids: CASSYDAGVGEQFF. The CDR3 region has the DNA TGTGCCAGCAGTTACGACGCAGGGGTTGGTGAGCAGTTCTTC.

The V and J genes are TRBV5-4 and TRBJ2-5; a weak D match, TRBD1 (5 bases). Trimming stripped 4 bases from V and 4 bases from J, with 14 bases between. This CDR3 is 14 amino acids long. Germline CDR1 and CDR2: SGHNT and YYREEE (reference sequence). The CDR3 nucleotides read TGTGCCAGCAGCAAGACCCAGGGCGGAGAGACCCAGTACTTC. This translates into CASSKTQGGETQYF.

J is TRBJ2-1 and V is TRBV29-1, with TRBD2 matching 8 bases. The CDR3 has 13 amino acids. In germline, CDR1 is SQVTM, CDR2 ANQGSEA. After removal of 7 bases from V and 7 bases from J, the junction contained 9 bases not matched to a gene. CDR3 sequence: CSALSGGLNEQFF. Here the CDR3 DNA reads TGCAGCGCTCTCTCGGGGGGGCTAAATGAGCAGTTCTTC.

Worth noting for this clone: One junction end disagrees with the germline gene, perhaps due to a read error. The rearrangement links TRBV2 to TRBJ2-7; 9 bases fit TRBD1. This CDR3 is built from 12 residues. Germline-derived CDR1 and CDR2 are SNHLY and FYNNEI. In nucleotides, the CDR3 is TGTGCCAGCAGTGAGGGAGGACAGGGGCTTTTCTTC. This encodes CASSEGGQGLFF.

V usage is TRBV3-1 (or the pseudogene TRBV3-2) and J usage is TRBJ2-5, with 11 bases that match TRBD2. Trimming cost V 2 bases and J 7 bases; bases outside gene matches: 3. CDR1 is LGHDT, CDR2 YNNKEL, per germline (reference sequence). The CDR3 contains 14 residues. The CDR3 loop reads CASSQTSGGTTQYF. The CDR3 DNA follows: TGTGCCAGCAGCCAAACTAGCGGGGGAACGACCCAGTACTTC.

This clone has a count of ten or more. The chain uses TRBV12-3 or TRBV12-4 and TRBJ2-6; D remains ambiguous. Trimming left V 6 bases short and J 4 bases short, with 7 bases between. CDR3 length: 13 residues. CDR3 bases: TGTGCCAGCAGCCAGTTAGGGGCCAACGTCCTGACTTTC. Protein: CASSQLGANVLTF.

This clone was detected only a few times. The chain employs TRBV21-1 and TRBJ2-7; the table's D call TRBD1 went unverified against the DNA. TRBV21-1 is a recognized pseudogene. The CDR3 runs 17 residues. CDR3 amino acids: CASRPHPGQTISYEQYV. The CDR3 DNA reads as TGTGCCAGCAGACCCCACCCCGGACAAACAATCTCCTACGAGCAGTACGTC.

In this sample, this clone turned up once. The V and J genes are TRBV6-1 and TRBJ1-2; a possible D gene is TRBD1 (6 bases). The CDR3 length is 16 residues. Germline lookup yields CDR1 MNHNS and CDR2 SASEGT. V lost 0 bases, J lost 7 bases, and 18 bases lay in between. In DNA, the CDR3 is TGTGCCAGCAGTGAAGCCGTTTTAGGACAGTACCCTGGCTACACCTTC. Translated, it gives CASSEAVLGQYPGYTF.

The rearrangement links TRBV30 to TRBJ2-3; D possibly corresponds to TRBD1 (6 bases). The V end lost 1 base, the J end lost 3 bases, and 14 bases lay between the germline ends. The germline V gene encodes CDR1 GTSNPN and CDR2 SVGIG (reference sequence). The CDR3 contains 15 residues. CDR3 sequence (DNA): TGTGCCTGGAGTGGAACAGGGTTGAGAACAGATACGCAGTATTTT. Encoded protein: CAWSGTGLRTDTQYF.

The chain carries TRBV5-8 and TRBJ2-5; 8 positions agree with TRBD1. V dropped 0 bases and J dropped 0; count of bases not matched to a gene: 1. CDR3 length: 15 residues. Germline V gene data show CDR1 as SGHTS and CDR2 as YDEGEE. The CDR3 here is CASSLGTGNQETQYF. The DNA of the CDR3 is TGTGCCAGCAGCTTGGGGACAGGGAACCAAGAGACCCAGTACTTC.

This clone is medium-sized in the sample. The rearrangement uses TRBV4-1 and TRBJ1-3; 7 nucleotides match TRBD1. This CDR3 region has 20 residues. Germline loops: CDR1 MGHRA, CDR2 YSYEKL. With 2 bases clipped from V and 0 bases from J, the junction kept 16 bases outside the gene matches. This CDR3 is CASSQRGVRDSLVSGNTIYF. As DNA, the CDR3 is TGCGCCAGCAGCCAACGAGGAGTGAGGGACAGCCTCGTCTCTGGAAACACCATATATTTT.

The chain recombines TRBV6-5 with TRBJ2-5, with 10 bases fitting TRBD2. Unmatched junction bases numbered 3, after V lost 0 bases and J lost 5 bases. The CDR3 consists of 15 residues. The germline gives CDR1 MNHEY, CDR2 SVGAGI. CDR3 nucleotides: TGTGCCAGCAGTTACTCGCGACTAGCGGGTGAGACCCAGTACTTC. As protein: CASSYSRLAGETQYF.

CDR3 loop: CSVEGLGEENQETQYF. The CDR3 DNA reads as TGCAGCGTTGAAGGCCTTGGAGAAGAGAACCAAGAGACCCAGTACTTC. This sequence joins TRBV29-1 and TRBJ2-5; D remains unclear. Germline CDR1 and CDR2: SQVTM and ANQGSEA. The CDR3 spans 16 residues. The ends were cut back, 1 base at V and 0 bases at J, with 15 bases in the middle.

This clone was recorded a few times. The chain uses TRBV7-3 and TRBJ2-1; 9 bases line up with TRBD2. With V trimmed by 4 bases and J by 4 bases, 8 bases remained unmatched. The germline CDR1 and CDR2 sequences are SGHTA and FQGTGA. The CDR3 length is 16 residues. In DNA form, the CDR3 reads TGTGCCAGCAGCTCCCATAGCGGGGGAACGTACAATGAGCAGTTCTTC. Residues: CASSSHSGGTYNEQFF.

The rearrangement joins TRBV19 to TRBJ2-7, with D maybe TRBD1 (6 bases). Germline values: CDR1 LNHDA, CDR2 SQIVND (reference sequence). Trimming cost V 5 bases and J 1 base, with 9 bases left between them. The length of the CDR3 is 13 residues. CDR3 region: CASSEQGSYEQYF. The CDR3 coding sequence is TGTGCCAGTAGTGAGCAGGGGTCCTACGAGCAGTACTTC.

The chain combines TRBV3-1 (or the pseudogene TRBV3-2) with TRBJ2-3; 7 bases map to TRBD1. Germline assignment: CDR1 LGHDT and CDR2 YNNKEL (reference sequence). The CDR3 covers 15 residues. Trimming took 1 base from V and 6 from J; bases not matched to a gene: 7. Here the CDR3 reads CASSQATGDGDTQYF. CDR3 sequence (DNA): TGTGCCAGCAGCCAAGCCACAGGGGATGGGGATACGCAGTATTTT.

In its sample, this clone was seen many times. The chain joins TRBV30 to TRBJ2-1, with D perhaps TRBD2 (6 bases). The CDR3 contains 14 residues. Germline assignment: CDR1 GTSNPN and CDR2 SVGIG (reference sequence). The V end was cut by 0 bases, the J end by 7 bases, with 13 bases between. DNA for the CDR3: TGTGCCTGGAGTGTACACATGGAGGGGAATGAGCAGTTCTTC. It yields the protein CAWSVHMEGNEQFF.

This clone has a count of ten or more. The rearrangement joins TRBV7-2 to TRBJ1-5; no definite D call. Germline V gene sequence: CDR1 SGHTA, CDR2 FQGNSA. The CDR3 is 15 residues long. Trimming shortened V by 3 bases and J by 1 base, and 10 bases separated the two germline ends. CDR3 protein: CASSLEGASNQPQHF. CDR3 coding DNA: TGTGCCAGCAGCTTGGAGGGAGCGAGCAATCAGCCCCAGCATTTT.

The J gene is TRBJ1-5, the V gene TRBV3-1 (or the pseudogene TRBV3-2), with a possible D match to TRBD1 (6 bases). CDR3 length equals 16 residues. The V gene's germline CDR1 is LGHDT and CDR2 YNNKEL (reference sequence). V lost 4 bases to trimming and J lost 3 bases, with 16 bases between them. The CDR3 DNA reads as TGTGCCAGCAGCCCCGGGGGGCGTTGGCCCAATCAGCCCCAGCATTTT. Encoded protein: CASSPGGRWPNQPQHF.

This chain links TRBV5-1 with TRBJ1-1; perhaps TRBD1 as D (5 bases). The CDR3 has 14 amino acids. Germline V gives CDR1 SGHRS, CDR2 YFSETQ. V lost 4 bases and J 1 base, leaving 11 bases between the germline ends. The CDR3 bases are TGCGCCAGCAGCCCCTTGGGGGGGAACACTGAAGCTTTCTTT. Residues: CASSPLGGNTEAFF.